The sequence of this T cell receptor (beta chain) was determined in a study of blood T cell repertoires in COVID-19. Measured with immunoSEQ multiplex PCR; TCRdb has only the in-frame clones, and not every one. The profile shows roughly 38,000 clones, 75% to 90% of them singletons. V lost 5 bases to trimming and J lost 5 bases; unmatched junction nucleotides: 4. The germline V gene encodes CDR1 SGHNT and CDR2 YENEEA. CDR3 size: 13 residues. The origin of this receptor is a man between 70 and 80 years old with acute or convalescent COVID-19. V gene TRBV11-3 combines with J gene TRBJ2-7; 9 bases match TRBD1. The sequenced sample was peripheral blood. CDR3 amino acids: CASSTGGLNEQYF. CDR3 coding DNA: TGTGCCAGCAGCACAGGGGGCTTGAACGAGCAGTACTTC.